This TCR beta chain derives from a study of T cells in Graves' hyperthyroidism and ophthalmopathy. Points from the study as a whole: A model built on 13 V-J features separated ophthalmopathy from stable hyperthyroidism.

Exclusion criteria comprised uncontrolled infection, other autoimmune disease, pregnancy or lactation. Source material for PBMCs was more than 7.5 ml fresh peripheral blood. Researchers amplified the TCR beta CDR3 regions from RNA transcripts. A set of HTBI primers served as the primers for a first-round RT-PCR of the TCR CDR3. MiXCR, run by TCRdb on the multiplex PCR reads, gives a single entry per CDR3 protein. The sample records about 330,000 distinct CDR3 sequences, roughly 13% being singletons. There are 14 residues in the CDR3. Germline loops: CDR1 DFQATT, CDR2 SNEGSKA (reference sequence). V was shortened by 1 base and J by 6 bases, with 12 bases between the two germline ends. In this sample, this clonotype turned up many times. Its antigen is not known.

This receptor was taken from a woman between 35 and 50 years old with Graves' ophthalmopathy. V gene TRBV20-1 combines with J gene TRBJ1-4; D may be TRBD1 (5 bases). The sequenced material came from blood. DNA for the CDR3: TGCAGTGCTAGAGCGCAGGGAGTCCATGAAAAACTGTTTTTT. Translating it yields CSARAQGVHEKLFF.